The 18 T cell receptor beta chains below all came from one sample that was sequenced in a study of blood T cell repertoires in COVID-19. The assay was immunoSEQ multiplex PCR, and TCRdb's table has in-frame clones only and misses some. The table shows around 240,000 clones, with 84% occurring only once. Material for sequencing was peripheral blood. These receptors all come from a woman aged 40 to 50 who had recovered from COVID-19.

In DNA, the CDR3 is TGTGCCAGCAGTTACTCCCGCAGGGTCACTGAAGCTTTCTTT. Translated, it gives CASSYSRRVTEAFF. V and J are TRBV6-5 and TRBJ1-1, with D possibly matching TRBD1 (5 bases). This CDR3 has 14 amino acids. Trimming cost V 0 bases and J 4 bases, with 9 bases left between them. Germline CDR1 is MNHEY and CDR2 is SVGAGI.

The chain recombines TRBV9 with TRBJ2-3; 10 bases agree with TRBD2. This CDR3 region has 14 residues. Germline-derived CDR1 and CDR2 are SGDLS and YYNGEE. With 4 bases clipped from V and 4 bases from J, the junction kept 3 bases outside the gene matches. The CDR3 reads CASSSGGDADTQYF. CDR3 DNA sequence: TGTGCCAGCAGCAGCGGGGGGGACGCAGATACGCAGTATTTT.

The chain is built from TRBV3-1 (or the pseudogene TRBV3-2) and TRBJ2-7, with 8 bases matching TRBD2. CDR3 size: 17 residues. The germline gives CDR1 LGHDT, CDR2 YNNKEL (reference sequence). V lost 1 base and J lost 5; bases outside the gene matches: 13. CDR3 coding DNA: TGTGCCAGCAGCCAAGTGGCTTACGGGGGGGATAAGGACGAGCAGTACTTC. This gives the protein CASSQVAYGGDKDEQYF.

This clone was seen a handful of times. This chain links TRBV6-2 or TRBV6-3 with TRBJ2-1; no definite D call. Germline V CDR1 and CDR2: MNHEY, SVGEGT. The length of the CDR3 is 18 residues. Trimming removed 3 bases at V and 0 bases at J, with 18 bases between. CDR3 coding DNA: TGTGCCAGCAGTTATTACGGTAGTCGAGCGAGCTCCTACAATGAGCAGTTCTTC. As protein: CASSYYGSRASSYNEQFF.

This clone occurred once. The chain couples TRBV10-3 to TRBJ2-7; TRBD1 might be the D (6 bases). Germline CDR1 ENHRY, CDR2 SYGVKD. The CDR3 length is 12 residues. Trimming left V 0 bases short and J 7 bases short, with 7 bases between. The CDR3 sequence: CAISESGGEQYF. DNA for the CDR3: TGTGCCATCAGTGAGTCAGGGGGAGAGCAGTACTTC.

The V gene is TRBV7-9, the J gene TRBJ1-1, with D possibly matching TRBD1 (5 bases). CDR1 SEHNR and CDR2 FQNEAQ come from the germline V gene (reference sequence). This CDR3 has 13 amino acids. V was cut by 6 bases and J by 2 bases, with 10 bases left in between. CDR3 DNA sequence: TGTGCCAGCAGTCGGCAGGGAAACACTGAAGCTTTCTTT. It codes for CASSRQGNTEAFF.

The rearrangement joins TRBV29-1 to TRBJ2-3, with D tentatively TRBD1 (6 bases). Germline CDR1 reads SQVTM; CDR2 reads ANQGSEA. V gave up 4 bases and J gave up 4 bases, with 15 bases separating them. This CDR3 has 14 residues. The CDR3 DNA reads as TGCAGCGTTGTAACAGGGAACAGCGCAGATACGCAGTATTTT. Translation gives CSVVTGNSADTQYF.

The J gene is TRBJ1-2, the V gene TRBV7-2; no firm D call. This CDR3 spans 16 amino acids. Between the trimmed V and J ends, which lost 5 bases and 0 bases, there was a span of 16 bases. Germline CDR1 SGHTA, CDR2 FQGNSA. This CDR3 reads CASSPPGRGSNYGYTF. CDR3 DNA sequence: TGTGCCAGCAGCCCCCCGGGGAGAGGGTCTAACTATGGCTACACCTTC. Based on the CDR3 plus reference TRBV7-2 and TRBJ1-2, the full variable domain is GAGVSQSPSNKVTEKGKDVELRCDPISGHTALYWYRQSLGQGLEFLIYFQGNSAPDKSGLPSDRFSAERTGGSVSTLTIQRTQQEDSAVYLCASSPPGRGSNYGYTFGSGTRLTVV.

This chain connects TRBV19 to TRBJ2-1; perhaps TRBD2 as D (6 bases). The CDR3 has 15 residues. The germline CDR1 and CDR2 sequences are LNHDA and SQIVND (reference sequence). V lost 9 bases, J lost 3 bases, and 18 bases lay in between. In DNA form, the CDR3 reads TGTGCCAGGAAGAGGACACGGAGGGGCTACAATGAGCAGTTCTTC. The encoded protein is CARKRTRRGYNEQFF.

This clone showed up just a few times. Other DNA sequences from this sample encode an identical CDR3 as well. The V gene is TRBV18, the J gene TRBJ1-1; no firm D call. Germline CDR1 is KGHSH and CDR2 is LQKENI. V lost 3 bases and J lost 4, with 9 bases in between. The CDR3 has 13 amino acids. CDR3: CASSPEGGTEAFF. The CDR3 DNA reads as TGTGCCAGCTCACCGGAGGGAGGCACTGAAGCTTTCTTT.

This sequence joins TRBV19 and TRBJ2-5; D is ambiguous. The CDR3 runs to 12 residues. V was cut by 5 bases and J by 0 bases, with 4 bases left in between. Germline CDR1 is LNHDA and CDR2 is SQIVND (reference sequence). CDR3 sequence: CASSSDQETQYF. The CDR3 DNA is TGTGCCAGTAGTTCAGACCAAGAGACCCAGTACTTC.

CDR3 loop: CASRRQGSNIQYF. The CDR3 region has the DNA TGTGCCAGCAGACGACAGGGGTCGAACATTCAGTACTTC. The chain has TRBV6-5 and TRBJ2-4, with 8 positions matching TRBD1. The CDR3 length is 13 residues. Trimming at V came to 6 bases and at J to 7 bases, leaving 5 bases not matched to a gene. Germline lookup yields CDR1 MNHEY and CDR2 SVGAGI.

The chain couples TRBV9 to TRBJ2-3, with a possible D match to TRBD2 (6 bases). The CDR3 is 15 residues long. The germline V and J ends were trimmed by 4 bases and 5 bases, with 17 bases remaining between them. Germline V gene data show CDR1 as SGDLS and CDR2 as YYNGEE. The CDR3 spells CASSLRAQEGDTQYF. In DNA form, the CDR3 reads TGTGCCAGCAGCTTACGGGCCCAGGAGGGAGATACGCAGTATTTT.

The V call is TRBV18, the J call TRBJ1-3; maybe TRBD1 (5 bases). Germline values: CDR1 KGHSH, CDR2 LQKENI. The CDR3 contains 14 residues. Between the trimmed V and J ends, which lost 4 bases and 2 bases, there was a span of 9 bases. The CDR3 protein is CASSRPGAGNTIYF. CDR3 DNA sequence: TGTGCCAGCTCACGGCCGGGGGCTGGAAACACCATATATTTT.

The CDR3 nucleotides are TGTGCCAGCACCACCGGGAATCAGCCCCAGCATTTT. Translating it yields CASTTGNQPQHF. The chain joins TRBV6-5 to TRBJ1-5, with D uncertain. Germline V gene sequence: CDR1 MNHEY, CDR2 SVGAGI. This CDR3 has 12 amino acids. V was trimmed by 7 bases and J by 4 bases, leaving 8 bases between them.

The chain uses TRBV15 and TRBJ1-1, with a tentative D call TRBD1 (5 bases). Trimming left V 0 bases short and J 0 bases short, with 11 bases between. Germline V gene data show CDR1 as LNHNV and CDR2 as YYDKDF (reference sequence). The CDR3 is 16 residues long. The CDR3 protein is CATSRDFGALNTEAFF. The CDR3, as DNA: TGTGCCACCAGCAGAGATTTTGGGGCGTTGAACACTGAAGCTTTCTTT.

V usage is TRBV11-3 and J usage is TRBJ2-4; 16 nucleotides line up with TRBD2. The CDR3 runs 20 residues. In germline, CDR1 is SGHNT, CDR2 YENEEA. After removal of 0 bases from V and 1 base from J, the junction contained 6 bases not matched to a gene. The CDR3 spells CASSLEGLAGGPRAKNIQYF. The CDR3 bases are TGTGCCAGCAGCTTAGAGGGACTAGCGGGGGGGCCGAGGGCCAAAAACATTCAGTACTTC.

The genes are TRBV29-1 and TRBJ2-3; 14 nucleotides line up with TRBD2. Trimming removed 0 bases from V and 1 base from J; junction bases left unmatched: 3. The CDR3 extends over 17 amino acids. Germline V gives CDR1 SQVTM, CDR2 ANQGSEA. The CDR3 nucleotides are TGCAGCGTTGAAGACTTGGGACTAGCGGGGGGCACAGATACGCAGTATTTT. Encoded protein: CSVEDLGLAGGTDTQYF.